This T cell receptor beta chain stems from a study of T-cell reconstitution after alpha-beta-depleted transplantation in children. Study outcomes and limitations: Several patients had high TCRbeta diversity at day 60; it came from surviving recipient T cells and thymic progenitors. One year post-transplant, T-cell counts and diversity were largely derived from T cells produced anew. Approximately two months post-transplant, alpha-beta T cells reportedly originated from several hundred expanded graft clones.

CDR1 is SGHRS and CDR2 is YFSETQ in the germline V gene. The CDR3 is 14 residues long. V lost 4 bases to trimming and J lost 6 bases; unmatched junction nucleotides: 7. Researchers prepared the TCRbeta library using unique molecular identifiers, the study reports. TCRdb passed the PCR reads through MiXCR, listing each CDR3 protein once. The data hold roughly 570,000 distinct CDR3 sequences, with 27% observed a single time. Of note for this clonotype: Its specificity is unknown.

The specimen was PBMCs, collected before TCRalphabeta/CD19-depleted stem cell transplant. The chain uses TRBV5-1 and TRBJ2-7; 10 nucleotides agree with TRBD1. This receptor was taken from a boy under three years old with Wiskott-Aldrich syndrome, due to receive a stem cell transplant. The CDR3 region has the DNA TGCGCCAGCAGCCCATGGACAGGGGGGGCCGAGCAGTACTTC. Its protein product is CASSPWTGGAEQYF.